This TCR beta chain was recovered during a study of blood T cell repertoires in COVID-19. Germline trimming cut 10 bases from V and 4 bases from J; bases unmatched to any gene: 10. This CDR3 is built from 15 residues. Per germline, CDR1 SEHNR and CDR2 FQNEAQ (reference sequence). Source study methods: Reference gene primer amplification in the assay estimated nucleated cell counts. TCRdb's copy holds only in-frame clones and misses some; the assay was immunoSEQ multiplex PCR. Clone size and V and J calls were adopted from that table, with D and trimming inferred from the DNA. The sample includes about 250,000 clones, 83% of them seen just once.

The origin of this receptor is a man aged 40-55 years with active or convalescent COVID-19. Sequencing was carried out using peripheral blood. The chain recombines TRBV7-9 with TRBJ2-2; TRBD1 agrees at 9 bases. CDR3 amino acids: CAIRWGQGFTGELFF. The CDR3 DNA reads TGTGCCATCCGGTGGGGACAGGGATTCACCGGGGAGCTGTTTTTT.